This T cell receptor (beta chain) was identified during a study of radiation and T cells in renal cell carcinoma. Study findings and constraints: From baseline, blood top tumor clonotypes peaked at 2 weeks post-radiation. Baseline intratumoral clonotype presence is unknown without pretreatment biopsies.

Using immunoSEQ multiplex PCR, the repertoire was profiled, and TCRdb retains in-frame clones only, with some absent. The sample holds over 120,000 clones, 70% to 90% seen once. Remarks on this clone: Its antigen is unidentified. Other DNA sequences within the sample encode an identical CDR3.

Deletions cut 0 bases from V and 6 bases from J, with 10 bases between. CDR1 is LGHNA and CDR2 is YSLEER in the germline V gene. The CDR3 runs to 14 residues. Time point in this sample: baseline pretreatment blood. The treatment: 15 Gy SBRT to primary tumor, nephrectomy 4 weeks later. Serial blood draws occurred at baseline and 2 and 4 weeks post-SBRT. The tumor was a clear cell renal cell carcinoma. The origin of this receptor is a woman in her forties or fifties with renal cell carcinoma. Material: blood, obtained from a patient whose treatment included radiotherapy and nephrectomy. The chain uses TRBV4-3 and TRBJ2-3; D not resolved. The CDR3 is CASSQDRPPDTQYF. DNA of the CDR3: TGCGCCAGCAGCCAAGATCGACCTCCGGATACGCAGTATTTT.